The 4 T cell receptor beta chains presented below share a single source sample, sequenced in a study of technical replicates of blood from a few donors. Sequencing was performed with immunoSEQ multiplex PCR; in TCRdb, only in-frame clones are kept and a portion is missing. The sample has more than 90,000 clones, 90% to 96% seen once; the top ten hold approximately 0.37%. Specimen: T cells isolated from PBMCs. The receptors originated from a human donor in good health.

J is TRBJ1-1 and V is TRBV29-1, with TRBD1 matching over 7 bases. This CDR3 region has 14 residues. V lost 2 bases and J lost 1; bases outside the gene matches: 4. Germline V gene lookup returns CDR1 SQVTM and CDR2 ANQGSEA. The CDR3 protein is CSVEKAGGNTEAFF. Written as DNA, the CDR3 is TGCAGCGTTGAAAAGGCAGGGGGGAACACTGAAGCTTTCTTT.

The chain joins TRBV18 to TRBJ2-7; 9 bases are a match to TRBD1. Trimming took 4 bases from V and 2 from J; bases not matched to a gene: 6. CDR3 length: 15 residues. Germline V CDR1 and CDR2: KGHSH, LQKENI. The CDR3 bases are TGTGCCAGCTCACTGCCGGGACAGGGAGCCTACGAGCAGTACTTC. Its translation is CASSLPGQGAYEQYF.

The V and J genes are TRBV5-4 and TRBJ2-7, with D maybe TRBD2 (5 bases). The CDR3 extends over 13 amino acids. The germline gives CDR1 SGHNT, CDR2 YYREEE (reference sequence). V was trimmed by 0 bases and J by 5 bases, leaving 9 bases between them. The CDR3 nucleotides are TGTGCCAGCAGCTTGGCCGGGGTAAACGAGCAGTACTTC. This translates into CASSLAGVNEQYF. Based on the CDR3 plus reference TRBV5-4 and TRBJ2-7, the full variable domain is ETGVTQSPTHLIKTRGQQVTLRCSSQSGHNTVSWYQQALGQGPQFIFQYYREEENGRGNFPPRFSGLQFPNYSSELNVNALELDDSALYLCASSLAGVNEQYFGPGTRLTVT.

The chain is built from TRBV28 and TRBJ1-5, with 8 bases fitting TRBD1. With V trimmed by 3 bases and J by 1 base, 8 bases remained unmatched. The CDR3 contains 17 residues. Looked up from germline, CDR1 is MDHEN and CDR2 is SYDVKM. In DNA form, the CDR3 reads TGTGCCAGCAGTTTGCTCCAGGGGGCGAACAGCAATCAGCCCCAGCATTTT. Protein sequence: CASSLLQGANSNQPQHF.